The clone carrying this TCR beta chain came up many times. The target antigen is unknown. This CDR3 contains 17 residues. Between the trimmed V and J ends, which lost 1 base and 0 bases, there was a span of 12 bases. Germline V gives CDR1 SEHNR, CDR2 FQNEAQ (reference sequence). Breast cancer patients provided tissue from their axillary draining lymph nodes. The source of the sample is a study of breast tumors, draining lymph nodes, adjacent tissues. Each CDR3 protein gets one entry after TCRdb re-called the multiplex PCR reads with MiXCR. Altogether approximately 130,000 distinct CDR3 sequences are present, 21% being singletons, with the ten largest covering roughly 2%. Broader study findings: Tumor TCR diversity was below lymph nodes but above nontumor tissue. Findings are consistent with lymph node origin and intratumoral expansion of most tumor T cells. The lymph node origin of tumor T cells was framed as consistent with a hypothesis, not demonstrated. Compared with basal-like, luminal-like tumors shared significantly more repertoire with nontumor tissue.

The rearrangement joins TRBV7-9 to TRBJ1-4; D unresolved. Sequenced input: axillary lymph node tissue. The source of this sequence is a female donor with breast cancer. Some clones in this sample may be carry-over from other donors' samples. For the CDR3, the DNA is TGTGCCAGCAGCTTAGTTGTGGCCCTTGCAACTAATGAAAAACTGTTTTTT. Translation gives CASSLVVALATNEKLFF.